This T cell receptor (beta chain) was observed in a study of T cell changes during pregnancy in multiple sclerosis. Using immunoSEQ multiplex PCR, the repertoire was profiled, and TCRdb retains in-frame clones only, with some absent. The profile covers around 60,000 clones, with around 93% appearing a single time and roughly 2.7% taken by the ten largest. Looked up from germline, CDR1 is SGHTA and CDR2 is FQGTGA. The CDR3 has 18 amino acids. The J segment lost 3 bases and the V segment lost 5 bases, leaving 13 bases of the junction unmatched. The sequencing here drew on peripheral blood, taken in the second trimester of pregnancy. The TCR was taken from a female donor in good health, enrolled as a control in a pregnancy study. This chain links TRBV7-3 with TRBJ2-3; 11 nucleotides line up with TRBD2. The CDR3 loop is CASSHYSGRAKRTDTQYF. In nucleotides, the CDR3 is TGTGCCAGCAGCCACTATAGCGGGAGGGCCAAAAGAACAGATACGCAGTATTTT.